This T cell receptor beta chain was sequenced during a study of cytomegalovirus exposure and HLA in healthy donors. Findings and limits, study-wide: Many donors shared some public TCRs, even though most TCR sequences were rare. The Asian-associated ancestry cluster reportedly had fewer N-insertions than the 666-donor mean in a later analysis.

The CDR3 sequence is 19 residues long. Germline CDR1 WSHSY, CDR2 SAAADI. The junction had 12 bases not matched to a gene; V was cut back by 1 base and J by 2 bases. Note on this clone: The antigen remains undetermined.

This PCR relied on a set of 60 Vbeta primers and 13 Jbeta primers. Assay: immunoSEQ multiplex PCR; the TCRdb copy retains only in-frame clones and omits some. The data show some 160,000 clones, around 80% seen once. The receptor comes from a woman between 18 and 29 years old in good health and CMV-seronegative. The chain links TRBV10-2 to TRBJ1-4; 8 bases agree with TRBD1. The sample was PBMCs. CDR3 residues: CASSEYGWTGPATNEKLFF. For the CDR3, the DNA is TGCGCCAGCAGTGAGTATGGTTGGACAGGGCCAGCGACTAATGAAAAACTGTTTTTT.